Listed here are 13 T cell receptor beta chains from one sample, sequenced in a study of blood T cell repertoires in COVID-19. Assay used: immunoSEQ multiplex PCR; TCRdb lists only in-frame clones, some missing. Of 380,000 or so clones listed, about 80% are singletons. The sequencing sample was made of peripheral blood. These receptors all come from a human donor with acute or convalescent COVID-19. The donor label of this sample is uncertain.

The genes are TRBV5-1 and TRBJ1-2; D unclear. Germline V lookup: CDR1 SGHRS, CDR2 YFSETQ. Trimming cost V 0 bases and J 4 bases, with 16 bases left between them. CDR3 length: 16 amino acids. Here the CDR3 reads CASSLEPTPAGYGYTF. CDR3 DNA: TGCGCCAGCAGCTTGGAGCCGACGCCGGCGGGCTATGGCTACACCTTC.

J is TRBJ1-2 and V is TRBV30; D is undetermined. The CDR3 covers 13 residues. Trimming took 0 bases from V and 6 from J, leaving 11 bases between them. Germline CDR1 reads GTSNPN; CDR2 reads SVGIG (reference sequence). In DNA form, the CDR3 reads TGTGCCTGGAGTGTTCGTCTACGGGATGGCTACACCTTC. Translation: CAWSVRLRDGYTF.

The chain is built from TRBV6-5 and TRBJ2-2; D is uncertain. The CDR3 consists of 15 residues. Germline values: CDR1 MNHEY, CDR2 SVGAGI. V was shortened by 8 bases and J by 5 bases, with 18 bases between the two germline ends. CDR3 sequence (DNA): TGTGCCAGCCGTCTTTGGCGCGCGGAGACCGGGGAGCTGTTTTTT. Amino acids: CASRLWRAETGELFF.

This chain connects TRBV2 to TRBJ1-2; D call uncertain. V gave up 5 bases and J gave up 4 bases, with 2 bases separating them. In germline, CDR1 is SNHLY, CDR2 FYNNEI. The CDR3 is 10 residues long. CDR3 residues: CASSRYGYTF. The DNA of the CDR3 is TGTGCCAGCAGTCGCTATGGCTACACCTTC.

V usage is TRBV9 and J usage is TRBJ1-4; D unresolved. Trimming took off 4 bases at V and 1 base at J, with 8 bases between the two ends. CDR1 SGDLS and CDR2 YYNGEE come from the germline V gene. This CDR3 is 14 amino acids long. Here the CDR3 DNA reads TGTGCCAGCAGCCCCCGGGGAACTAATGAAAAACTGTTTTTT. Protein product: CASSPRGTNEKLFF.

The genes are TRBV2 and TRBJ1-1, with D tentatively TRBD1 (6 bases). Per germline, CDR1 SNHLY and CDR2 FYNNEI. This CDR3 is 14 amino acids long. V lost 8 bases and J lost 2, with 15 bases in between. The CDR3 DNA follows: TGTGCCAGCCGTTCGGACAGTCTAAACACTGAAGCTTTCTTT. This sequence encodes CASRSDSLNTEAFF.

This chain uses TRBV6-1 with TRBJ1-1; possible D gene TRBD1, 6 bases. The CDR3 has 16 residues. Per germline, CDR1 MNHNS and CDR2 SASEGT. V lost 0 bases and J 4 bases, leaving 15 bases between the germline ends. The CDR3 nucleotides are TGTGCCAGCAGTGAAGCGGCGGGGGGCGGGAGCACTGAAGCTTTCTTT. Translated, it gives CASSEAAGGGSTEAFF.

Concerning this clone itself: Other DNA sequences in this sample translate to the same CDR3. This rearrangement joins TRBV15 to TRBJ1-1; D uncertain. The CDR3 is 14 residues long. The V end lost 0 bases, the J end lost 0 bases, and 5 bases lay between the germline ends. CDR1 and CDR2 from the germline V gene are LNHNV and YYDKDF (reference sequence). The CDR3 region has the DNA TGTGCCACCAGCAGAGATCCCGTGAACACTGAAGCTTTCTTT. Its protein is CATSRDPVNTEAFF. Filled out from reference TRBV15 and TRBJ1-1, the complete variable domain reads DAMVIQNPRYQVTQFGKPVTLSCSQTLNHNVMYWYQQKSSQAPKLLFHYYDKDFNNEADTPDNFQSRRPNTSFCFLDIRSPGLGDTAMYLCATSRDPVNTEAFFGQGTRLTVV.

As DNA, the CDR3 is TGCGCCAGCAGCTTGGAGGGACAGTATAATTCACCCCTCCACTTT. The encoded protein is CASSLEGQYNSPLHF. The rearrangement links TRBV5-1 to TRBJ1-6; 7 bases align to TRBD1. The CDR3 length is 15 residues. V was clipped by 0 bases and J by 4 bases; unmatched bases: 1. Per the germline V gene, CDR1 is SGHRS and CDR2 is YFSETQ.

This clone turned up a few times. The chain combines TRBV2 with TRBJ2-3; tentative D call: TRBD2 (7 bases). Between the trimmed V and J ends, which lost 2 bases and 2 bases, there was a span of 11 bases. The length of the CDR3 is 15 residues. Germline V CDR1 and CDR2: SNHLY, FYNNEI. The chain's CDR3 is CASSEMGGATDTQYF. The CDR3 nucleotides read TGTGCCAGCAGTGAAATGGGGGGGGCCACAGATACGCAGTATTTT.

As DNA, the CDR3 is TGTGCCAGCAGCTTAGCGGCAGGGGTAGGAGAGCAGTACTTC. Its protein product is CASSLAAGVGEQYF. V gene TRBV7-2 combines with J gene TRBJ2-7; a possible D gene is TRBD1 (6 bases). This CDR3 has 14 residues. CDR1 is SGHTA and CDR2 is FQGNSA in the germline V gene. V gave up 0 bases and J gave up 7 bases, with 13 bases separating them.

The chain uses TRBV10-2 and TRBJ2-1, with D perhaps TRBD1 (6 bases). There are 15 residues in the CDR3. V lost 8 bases, J lost 10 bases, and 24 bases lay in between. The germline CDR1 and CDR2 sequences are WSHSY and SAAADI. The CDR3 DNA is TGCGCCAGCCGGGTGGGGGCGGGTGTACGAAGCGAGCAGTTCTTC. Its translation: CASRVGAGVRSEQFF.

The chain has TRBV7-2 and TRBJ2-7, with TRBD2 matching over 7 bases. The germline CDR1 and CDR2 sequences are SGHTA and FQGNSA. This CDR3 spans 16 amino acids. The junction had 13 bases not matched to a gene; V was cut back by 5 bases and J by 3 bases. Written as DNA, the CDR3 is TGTGCCAGCAGCCCTAGCGGAACAGCCGGGGGCTACGAGCAGTACTTC. Its protein product is CASSPSGTAGGYEQYF.